Presented here are 7 T cell receptor beta chains from one specimen sequenced in a study of cytomegalovirus exposure and HLA in healthy donors. PCR employed 60 Vbeta and 13 Jbeta primers. The repertoire was sequenced with immunoSEQ multiplex PCR; TCRdb's copy has only in-frame clones and lacks some. Here the sample spans over 110,000 clones, approximately 80% being singletons. The sequenced material came from PBMCs. The receptor set was obtained from a woman aged 40 to 50 in good health and CMV-seropositive.

The chain joins TRBV7-2 to TRBJ2-7; 8 bases align to TRBD2. This CDR3 has 15 residues. Trimming removed 5 bases from V and 3 bases from J; junction bases left unmatched: 9. Germline V gene lookup returns CDR1 SGHTA and CDR2 FQGNSA. CDR3 sequence: CASSGKATSDYEQYF. As DNA, the CDR3 is TGTGCCAGCAGCGGAAAGGCGACTAGCGACTACGAGCAGTACTTC.

V usage is TRBV5-6 and J usage is TRBJ1-1; 9 nucleotides align to TRBD1. The germline CDR1 and CDR2 sequences are SGHDT and YYEEEE. The ends lost 0 bases at V and 8 bases at J; junction bases unmatched: 8. The length of the CDR3 is 15 residues. CDR3 DNA sequence: TGTGCCAGCAGCTTGGGTTGGACAGGGGACATGGAAGCTTTCTTT. This encodes CASSLGWTGDMEAFF.

The gene calls are TRBV7-8 and TRBJ1-5; D is uncertain. The germline gives CDR1 SGHVS, CDR2 FQNEAQ. The V gene lost 5 bases and the J gene lost 0 bases, with 8 bases spanning the gap. The CDR3 loop spans 14 amino acids. This CDR3 is CASSTQTSNQPQHF. The CDR3 DNA follows: TGTGCCAGCAGCACACAGACTAGCAATCAGCCCCAGCATTTT.

The chain has TRBV2 and TRBJ1-1, with D possibly TRBD1 on 5 matching bases. The V and J ends lost 8 bases and 1 base respectively, with 11 bases between them. Germline V gene data show CDR1 as SNHLY and CDR2 as FYNNEI. This CDR3 has 13 amino acids. The CDR3 DNA is TGTGCCAGCGGCAGGGAGGCGAACACTGAAGCTTTCTTT. As protein: CASGREANTEAFF.

Only a few counts were recorded for this clone. The chain carries TRBV18 and TRBJ2-4; 10 bases match TRBD1. Germline trimming cut 6 bases from V and 8 bases from J; bases unmatched to any gene: 7. The V gene's germline CDR1 is KGHSH and CDR2 LQKENI. The CDR3 consists of 14 residues. The CDR3: CASSNGQGGDIQYF. For the CDR3, the DNA is TGTGCCAGCTCCAATGGACAGGGGGGAGACATTCAGTACTTC.

This sequence joins TRBV28 and TRBJ1-4; the match to TRBD1 covers 7 bases. After removal of 5 bases from V and 8 bases from J, the junction contained 8 bases not matched to a gene. Germline loops: CDR1 MDHEN, CDR2 SYDVKM. The CDR3 runs 14 residues. DNA of the CDR3: TGTGCCAGCAGTCCGACAGGGTATAACGAAAAACTGTTTTTT. Its protein product is CASSPTGYNEKLFF.

This clone has just a few counts. The chain recombines TRBV10-2 with TRBJ2-1, with 11 bases aligning to TRBD2. The V and J ends lost 2 bases and 1 base, in that order; junction bases with no gene match: 4. CDR1 is WSHSY and CDR2 is SAAADI in the germline V gene. The CDR3 contains 17 residues. CDR3 residues: CASSERGLAASYNEQFF. The CDR3 nucleotides are TGCGCCAGCAGTGAGAGGGGACTAGCGGCTTCCTACAATGAGCAGTTCTTC.